This TCR beta chain is from a study of naive and memory T cell subsets. An equimolar mix of two oligonucleotides served as the beta constant-region primer for TRBC1 and TRBC2. From the UMI-ligation and nested PCR reads, TCRdb called clonotypes with MiXCR, one entry per CDR3 protein. The repertoire holds approximately 89,000 distinct CDR3 sequences, with more than 6.5% as singletons. J was trimmed by 2 bases and V by 3 bases; bases with no gene match: 13. Germline V gene lookup returns CDR1 DFQATT and CDR2 SNEGSKA (reference sequence). The CDR3 runs to 17 residues. The sample consisted of central memory CD4+ T cells from blood. J is TRBJ2-3 and V is TRBV20-1, with 8 bases that match TRBD1. The clonotype originates from a human donor in good health. The CDR3: CSARGFALDRVTDTQYF. In DNA, the CDR3 is TGCAGTGCTAGGGGTTTCGCCCTGGACAGGGTCACAGATACGCAGTATTTT.